This T cell receptor (beta chain) is drawn from a study of tumor-infiltrating lymphocytes in primary liver carcinoma. Germline V gene sequence: CDR1 DFQATT, CDR2 SNEGSKA (reference sequence). The CDR3 loop spans 13 amino acids. For this clonotype: At one end, the junction sequence differs from germline, possibly due to a read error.

Each 20-30 mg portion of unsorted bulk tissue served as the source for co-extraction of RNA and DNA. Primary liver carcinoma in the patients was surgically resected. Those patients suffered from chronic HBV infection and were treatment-naive. Making TCR beta cDNA involved 400 to 600 ng total RNA and a constant-region primer. Employing slightly modified ARM-PCR, three nested multiplex PCR rounds were run, and these gave rise to the TCR beta libraries. Each of the first two PCR rounds ran nine to ten cycles with TRBV1-TRBV30 forward and C-beta reverse primers. TCRdb called the multiplex PCR reads again in MiXCR, with one record for every CDR3 protein. This table holds under 90,000 distinct CDR3 sequences, approximately 70% found once.

The sequence was obtained from a man aged 40-49 years with primary liver carcinoma and hepatitis B virus infection. The V and J genes are TRBV20-1 and TRBJ2-1; D is unclear. Sequencing was carried out using liver tumor tissue from sampling region 1. Subset specified: tumor region T1, superior pole. This chain's CDR3 is CSALTPRRPEQSF. In DNA form, the CDR3 reads TGCAGTGCCTTGACTCCCCGGCGCCCTGAGCAGTCCTTC.